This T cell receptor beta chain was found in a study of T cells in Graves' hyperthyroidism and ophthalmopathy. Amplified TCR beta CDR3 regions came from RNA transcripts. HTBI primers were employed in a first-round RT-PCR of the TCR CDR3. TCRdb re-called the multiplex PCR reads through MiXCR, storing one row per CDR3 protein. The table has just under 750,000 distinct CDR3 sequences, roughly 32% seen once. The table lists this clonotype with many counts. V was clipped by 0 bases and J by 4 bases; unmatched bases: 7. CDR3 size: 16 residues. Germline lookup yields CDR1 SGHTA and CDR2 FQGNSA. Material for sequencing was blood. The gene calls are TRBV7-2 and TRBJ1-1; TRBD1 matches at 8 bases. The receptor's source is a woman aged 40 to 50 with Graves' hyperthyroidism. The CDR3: CASSLAPYDRGTEAFF. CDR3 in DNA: TGTGCCAGCAGCTTAGCCCCCTATGACAGGGGCACTGAAGCTTTCTTT.